The next 7 T cell receptor beta chains were all read from a single sample in a study of regulatory T cells in long-lasting Graves disease (dated by TCRdb to the early 2020s). Library preparation was by multiplex PCR. The sequencer was an Illumina HiSeq 4000. iRepertoire HTBI primers and Arm-PCR amplification of CDR3 regions were used to construct TCR beta libraries. TCRdb reran the public reads through fastp at Q25 and MiXCR, keeping productive beta chains. Entries are consolidated by CDR3 protein sequence, retaining the most common genes and DNA. This sample lists hundreds of thousands of distinct CDR3 sequences; about 16% were detected once. Of the sample, approximately 18% falls within the top ten clones. This specimen's time point label, interpreted: newly diagnosed GD, antithyroid drugs for less than 3 months. For both TCR sequencing and RNA sequencing, RNA was extracted from PBMCs in TRIzol.

The data also belong to a second study, concerning T cells in Graves' hyperthyroidism and ophthalmopathy.

The specimen comprised peripheral blood mononuclear cells (PBMCs), sampled at new diagnosis, from a patient treated with antithyroid drugs. The receptors derive from a woman younger than 45 with Graves disease. Donor details come from another sample of the same person, matched by shared clones.

The V gene is TRBV29-1, the J gene TRBJ2-7, with D maybe TRBD1 (5 bases). Per germline, CDR1 SQVTM and CDR2 ANQGSEA. V was cut by 1 base and J by 3 bases, with 10 bases left in between. This CDR3 spans 13 amino acids. CDR3 sequence: CSVEGQQGYEQYF. The CDR3 nucleotides read TGCAGCGTTGAAGGACAGCAGGGCTACGAGCAGTACTTC.

This clonotype has more than one count but fewer than ten. The junction departs from the called germline gene at one end, perhaps through a read error. The chain carries TRBV27 and TRBJ1-1; no firm D call. Germline V gives CDR1 MNHEY, CDR2 SMNVEV (reference sequence). CDR3 size: 15 residues. DNA of the CDR3: TGTGCCGGCAGCTCACCAGACAACTCGAACACTGAAGCTTTCTTT. It codes for CAGSSPDNSNTEAFF.

The table lists this clonotype with many counts. V is TRBV18 and J is TRBJ2-3; D is unresolved. The CDR3 runs to 11 residues. Per the germline V gene, CDR1 is KGHSH and CDR2 is LQKENI. V was cut by 8 bases and J by 2 bases, with 5 bases left in between. The CDR3, as DNA: TGTGCCAGCAGCCCCACAGATACGCAGTATTTT. Residues: CASSPTDTQYF.

This clonotype was counted at least ten times. This chain joins TRBV6-1 and TRBJ1-2, with 7 nucleotides matching TRBD1. From germline, CDR1 is MNHNS and CDR2 SASEGT. V trimming: 10 bases; J trimming: 4 bases; junction bases outside the gene matches: 6. The CDR3 sequence is 12 residues long. CDR3: CATLTGPYGYTF. CDR3 in DNA: TGTGCCACCTTGACAGGGCCCTATGGCTACACCTTC.

This clonotype was seen at least ten times. The genes are TRBV6-5 and TRBJ1-2, with D possibly matching TRBD1 (5 bases). The V and J ends lost 2 bases and 7 bases respectively, with 11 bases between them. This CDR3 region has 13 residues. The germline gives CDR1 MNHEY, CDR2 SVGAGI. The DNA for the CDR3 is TGTGCCAGCAGTTACGGGGGGGAGAGTGGCTACACCTTC. Translating it yields CASSYGGESGYTF.

This clonotype was counted a few times. The chain has TRBV6-1 and TRBJ2-2; D possibly corresponds to TRBD1 (6 bases). CDR1 is MNHNS, CDR2 SASEGT, per germline. The CDR3 is 13 residues long. Trimming removed 10 bases from V and 2 bases from J, with 11 bases in between. The CDR3 protein is CATMDSNTGELFF. In nucleotides, the CDR3 is TGTGCCACCATGGACAGTAACACCGGGGAGCTGTTTTTT.

This clonotype occurred many times. The chain joins TRBV7-6 to TRBJ1-1, with D perhaps TRBD1 (6 bases). Per germline, CDR1 SGHVS and CDR2 FNYEAQ. V was shortened by 5 bases and J by 10 bases, with 17 bases between the two germline ends. CDR3 length: 13 amino acids. CDR3 in DNA: TGTGCCAGCAGCCCAAGAAAAACAGGGCTAGCTTTCTTT. Translation: CASSPRKTGLAFF.